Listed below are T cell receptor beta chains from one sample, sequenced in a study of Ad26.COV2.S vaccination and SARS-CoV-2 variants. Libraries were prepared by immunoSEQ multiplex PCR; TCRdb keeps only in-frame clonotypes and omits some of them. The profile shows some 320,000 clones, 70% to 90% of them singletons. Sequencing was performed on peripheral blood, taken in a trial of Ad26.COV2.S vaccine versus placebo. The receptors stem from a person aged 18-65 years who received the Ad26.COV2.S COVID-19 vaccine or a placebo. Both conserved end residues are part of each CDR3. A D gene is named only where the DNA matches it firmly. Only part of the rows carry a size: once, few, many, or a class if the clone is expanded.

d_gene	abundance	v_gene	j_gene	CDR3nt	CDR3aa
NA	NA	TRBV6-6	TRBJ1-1	TGTGCCAGTAGACAGATGAACACTGAAGCTTTCTTT	CASRQMNTEAFF
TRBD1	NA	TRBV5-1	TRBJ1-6	TGCGCCAGCAGCCCCGGACAGGGGAGTTTCTCCTATAATTCACCCCTCCACTTT	CASSPGQGSFSYNSPLHF
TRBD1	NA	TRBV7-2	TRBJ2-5	TGTGCCAGCAGCTCCCCTGGACAGGTTGGCGAGACCCAGTACTTC	CASSSPGQVGETQYF
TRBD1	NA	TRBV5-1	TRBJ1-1	TGCGCCAGCAGCTTGGGGGGACAGCTGAACACTGAAGCTTTCTTT	CASSLGGQLNTEAFF
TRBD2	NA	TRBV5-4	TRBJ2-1	TGTGCCAGCAGCTTGGCCGGGGGGGGGCCATATAATGAGCAGTTCTTC	CASSLAGGGPYNEQFF
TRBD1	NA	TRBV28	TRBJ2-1	TGTGCCAGCCTTAGGGACAGCATATACAATGAGCAGTTCTTC	CASLRDSIYNEQFF
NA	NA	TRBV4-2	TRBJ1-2	TGTGCCAGCAGCCAAGTTGAAGACGCCCGGCGTGGCTACACCTTC	CASSQVEDARRGYTF
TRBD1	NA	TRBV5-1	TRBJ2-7	TGCGCCAGCAGTCCCGGGGACAGACTCAGCTCCTACGAGCAGTACTTC	CASSPGDRLSSYEQYF
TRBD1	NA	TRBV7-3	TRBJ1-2	TGTGCCAGCAGCTTAAACAGGGGCCATGGCTACACCTTC	CASSLNRGHGYTF
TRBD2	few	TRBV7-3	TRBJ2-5	TGTGCCAGCAGCTTAAGCCCTAGCGGGTTGGAGACCCAGTACTTC	CASSLSPSGLETQYF
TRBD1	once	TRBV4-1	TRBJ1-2	TGCGCCAGCAGCCCAGGGACAGTGTATGGCTACACCTTC	CASSPGTVYGYTF
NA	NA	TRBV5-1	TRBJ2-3	TGCGCCAGCAGCTTGGTTAGTGGGAGCACAGATACGCAGTATTTT	CASSLVSGSTDTQYF
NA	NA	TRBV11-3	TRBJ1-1	TGTGCCAGCAGCTTAGATCGGGGGAAAACTGAAGCTTTCTTT	CASSLDRGKTEAFF
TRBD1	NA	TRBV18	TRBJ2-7	TGTGCCAGCTCACTCGGGACAGGGGGCAGTTCGGGTGAGCAGTACTTC	CASSLGTGGSSGEQYF
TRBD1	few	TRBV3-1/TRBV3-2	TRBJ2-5	TGTGCCAGCAGCCATGACAGGGGAATGAGCGAGACCCAGTACTTC	CASSHDRGMSETQYF
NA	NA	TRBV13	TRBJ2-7	TGTGCCAGCAGCTTAGGAAGTGAGTATGAGCAGTACTTC	CASSLGSEYEQYF
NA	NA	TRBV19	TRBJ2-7	TGTGCCAGTAGTCTTGCGGGAACTTCCTACGAGCAGTACTTC	CASSLAGTSYEQYF
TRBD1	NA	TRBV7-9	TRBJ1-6	TGTGCCAGCAGCTTGGGATTAGGGACAGGGGATTCACCCCTCCACTTT	CASSLGLGTGDSPLHF
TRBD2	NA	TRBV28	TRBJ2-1	TGTGCCAGCAGTTTGGGTAGCGGGGGGCGGGGTGAGCAGTTCTTC	CASSLGSGGRGEQFF
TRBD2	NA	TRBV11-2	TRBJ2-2	TGTGCCAGCAGCTTAGTCGGCGGGCTAGCGGGGTACACCGGGGAGCTGTTTTTT	CASSLVGGLAGYTGELFF
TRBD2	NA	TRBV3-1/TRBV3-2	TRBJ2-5	TGTGCCAGCAGCTCCCTTTCGGGGGGGCAAGAGACCCAGTACTTC	CASSSLSGGQETQYF